Listed here are 6 T cell receptor beta chains from one sample, sequenced in a study of long-term antiretroviral therapy in people with HIV. Version v3.0 of the immunoSEQ assay ran at survey level. Repertoires were generated with immunoSEQ multiplex PCR, while TCRdb's copy carries only in-frame clones and drops some. The repertoire holds 25,000 to 30,000 clones, approximately 87% seen once, with 7% to 9.5% in the top ten. Sequences were derived from unsorted PBMCs, sampled about 5 years after starting antiretroviral therapy. The receptors come from a middle-aged man with HIV.

This chain links TRBV2 with TRBJ1-1; possibly TRBD1 for D (5 bases). The ends were cut back, 6 bases at V and 1 base at J, with 9 bases in the middle. This CDR3 region has 13 residues. Germline V gene data show CDR1 as SNHLY and CDR2 as FYNNEI. The CDR3 bases are TGTGCCAGCAGCCCGACAGAGAACACTGAAGCTTTCTTT. This gives the protein CASSPTENTEAFF.

This clone is a singleton in its sample. This chain connects TRBV14 to TRBJ2-1, with TRBD1 matching 7 bases. CDR1 is SGHDN, CDR2 FVKESK, per germline. J lost 9 bases, V lost 4 bases, and 6 bases had no gene match. The CDR3 loop spans 13 amino acids. Here the CDR3 DNA reads TGTGCCAGCAGCCGGACAAGGGGGCGTGAGCAGTTCTTC. Translating it yields CASSRTRGREQFF.

The rearrangement links TRBV4-1 to TRBJ2-3; D unresolved. Trimming shortened V by 0 bases and J by 8 bases, and 0 bases separated the two germline ends. This CDR3 is 10 amino acids long. Germline assignment: CDR1 MGHRA and CDR2 YSYEKL. As DNA, the CDR3 is TGCGCCAGCAGCCAAGATACGCAGTATTTT. Amino acids: CASSQDTQYF.

The chain carries TRBV5-1 and TRBJ1-2, with 12 bases lining up with TRBD1. The CDR3 is 15 amino acids. Germline values: CDR1 SGHRS, CDR2 YFSETQ. V lost 4 bases, J lost 5 bases, and 6 bases stayed unmatched. Here the CDR3 DNA reads TGCGCCAGCAGCACGGGACAGGGGGCAGGGTATGGCTACACCTTC. It is translated as CASSTGQGAGYGYTF.

This chain connects TRBV5-1 to TRBJ2-3; 12 nucleotides agree with TRBD2. CDR3 size: 17 residues. The ends lost 0 bases at V and 2 bases at J; junction bases unmatched: 4. CDR1 is SGHRS, CDR2 YFSETQ, per germline. Written as DNA, the CDR3 is TGCGCCAGCAGCTTGGGGTCTAGCGGGAGGGTCACAGATACGCAGTATTTT. Protein sequence: CASSLGSSGRVTDTQYF.

This rearrangement joins TRBV5-4 to TRBJ1-6, with TRBD1 as a possible D gene (5 bases). Deletions cut 3 bases from V and 10 bases from J, with 14 bases between. There are 14 residues in the CDR3. Germline V gives CDR1 SGHNT, CDR2 YYREEE (reference sequence). CDR3 sequence: CASSSQGANSPLHF. In DNA form, the CDR3 reads TGTGCCAGCAGCTCCCAGGGTGCAAACTCACCCCTCCACTTT.